The 5 T cell receptor beta chains below all came from one sample that was sequenced in a study of follicular helper T cells after annual influenza vaccination. The method was immunoSEQ multiplex PCR; TCRdb's version includes in-frame clones alone and lacks a portion of them. The sample records 25,000 to 35,000 clones, 70% to 90% being singletons. Stated time point: 2014-2015 season, pre-vaccination. This specimen was CXCR5+ CD38- circulating T follicular helper cells from blood, taken on the day of influenza vaccination. This sample's subset: circulating Tfh, non-naive CD4+CXCR5+PD-1+ (ICOS+CD38+ or ICOS-CD38-). The receptors originated from an adult who received the influenza vaccine.

The chain combines TRBV23-1 with TRBJ2-5; D is unresolved. TRBV23-1 is an ORF, and what it does is uncertain. V was shortened by 0 bases and J by 2 bases, with 13 bases between the two germline ends. This CDR3 contains 16 residues. The CDR3 DNA follows: TGCGCCAGCAGTCAATCCGCCCGCAGGCCTCAAGAGACCCAGTACTTC. Protein product: CASSQSARRPQETQYF.

This clone was seen a handful of times. The CDR3: CASSLAGQGVNAFF. CDR3 coding DNA: TGTGCCAGCAGCTTAGCGGGACAGGGGGTCAATGCTTTCTTT. This sequence joins TRBV7-9 and TRBJ1-1, with 11 bases aligning to TRBD1. CDR1 SEHNR and CDR2 FQNEAQ come from the germline V gene (reference sequence). The CDR3 contains 14 residues. V shed 0 bases and J 11 bases; nucleotides not matched to a gene: 5.

This chain connects TRBV5-1 to TRBJ1-1; D might be TRBD1 (5 bases). Trimming shortened V by 1 base and J by 0 bases, and 10 bases separated the two germline ends. The CDR3 runs to 15 residues. Germline V CDR1 and CDR2: SGHRS, YFSETQ. DNA for the CDR3: TGCGCCAGCAGCTTGTACGGGGGACTGAACACTGAAGCTTTCTTT. It encodes CASSLYGGLNTEAFF.

The chain uses TRBV18 and TRBJ1-1, with D uncertain. This CDR3 region has 14 residues. Trimming cost V 0 bases and J 1 base, with 6 bases left between them. Germline-derived CDR1 and CDR2 are KGHSH and LQKENI. CDR3 bases: TGTGCCAGCTCACCACCGAGTCCGAACACTGAAGCTTTCTTT. Translating gives CASSPPSPNTEAFF. Complete variable domain (other parts from reference TRBV18 and TRBJ1-1): NAGVMQNPRHLVRRRGQEARLRCSPMKGHSHVYWYRQLPEEGLKFMVYLQKENIIDESGMPKERFSAEFPKEGPSILRIQQVVRGDSAAYFCASSPPSPNTEAFFGQGTRLTVV.

This chain connects TRBV27 to TRBJ2-5; 7 bases are a match to TRBD2. With 6 bases clipped from V and 4 bases from J, the junction kept 8 bases outside the gene matches. The germline gives CDR1 MNHEY, CDR2 SMNVEV (reference sequence). The CDR3 sequence is 14 residues long. Written as DNA, the CDR3 is TGTGCCAGCAGGATCAGAGCGGGGCGAGAGACCCAGTACTTC. Amino acid sequence: CASRIRAGRETQYF.